Shown below are 2 T cell receptor beta chains from a single sample sequenced in a study of CD8 T cells in ankylosing spondylitis (dated by TCRdb to the late 2010s). What the work shows at the level of the full study, not this receptor alone: A TCR beta motif of 8 or 9 highly homologous amino acid variants appeared characteristic of blood from ankylosing spondylitis patients.

Their cognate antigens are unknown. The library was obtained by 5' RACE. TCRdb names Illumina HiSeq 2500 as the instrument used. The public reads were run again by TCRdb, first through fastp at Q25 and then through MiXCR, and only productive beta chains were kept. Rows are unified per CDR3 protein, each entry keeping the most common DNA and genes. The sample includes about 800,000 distinct CDR3 sequences, with approximately 12% observed a single time. The ten largest clones take up approximately 0.51% of the sample. Input material: blood, either unsorted or a sorted T cell fraction (not recorded which). These receptors originate from a male donor with ankylosing spondylitis.

The chain combines TRBV7-2 with TRBJ2-1; maybe TRBD1 (5 bases). The V gene lost 6 bases and the J gene lost 8 bases, with 14 bases spanning the gap. Germline assignment: CDR1 SGHTA and CDR2 FQGNSA. The CDR3 runs to 13 residues. CDR3: CASSFIQGHEQFF. The CDR3, as DNA: TGTGCCAGCAGTTTCATCCAGGGCCATGAGCAGTTCTTC.

The rearrangement joins TRBV7-2 to TRBJ2-5, with TRBD1 matching 7 bases. This CDR3 region has 14 residues. V gave up 3 bases and J gave up 5 bases; unmatched junction bases: 6. Per the germline V gene, CDR1 is SGHTA and CDR2 is FQGNSA. Here the CDR3 DNA reads TGTGCCAGCAGCTTTTACAGGGGCGCGGAGACCCAGTACTTC. Translated, it gives CASSFYRGAETQYF.